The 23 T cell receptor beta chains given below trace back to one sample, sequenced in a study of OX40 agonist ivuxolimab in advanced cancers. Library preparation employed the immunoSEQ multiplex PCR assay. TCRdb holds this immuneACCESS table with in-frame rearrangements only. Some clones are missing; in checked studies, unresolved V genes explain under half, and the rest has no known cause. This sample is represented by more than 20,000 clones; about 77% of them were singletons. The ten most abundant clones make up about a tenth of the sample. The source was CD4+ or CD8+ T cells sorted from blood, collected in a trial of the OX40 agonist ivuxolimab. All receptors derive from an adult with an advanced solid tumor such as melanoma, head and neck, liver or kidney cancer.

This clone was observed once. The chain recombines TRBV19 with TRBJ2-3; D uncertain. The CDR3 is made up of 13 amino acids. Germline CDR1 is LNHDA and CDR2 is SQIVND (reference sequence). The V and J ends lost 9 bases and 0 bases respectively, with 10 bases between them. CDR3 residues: CASRRYSTDTQYF. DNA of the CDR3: TGTGCCAGCCGACGCTATAGCACAGATACGCAGTATTTT.

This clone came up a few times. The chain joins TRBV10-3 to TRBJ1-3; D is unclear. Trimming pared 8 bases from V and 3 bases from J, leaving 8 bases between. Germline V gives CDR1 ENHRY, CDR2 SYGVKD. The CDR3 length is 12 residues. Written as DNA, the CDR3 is TGTGCCATCCAGGAGAATGGAAACACCATATATTTT. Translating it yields CAIQENGNTIYF.

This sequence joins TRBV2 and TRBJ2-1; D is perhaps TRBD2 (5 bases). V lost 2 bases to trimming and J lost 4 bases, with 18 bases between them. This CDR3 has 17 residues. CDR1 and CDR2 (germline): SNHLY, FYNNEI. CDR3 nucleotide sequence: TGTGCCAGCAGTGAACGCCTCCACCGGACTGGATACAATGAGCAGTTCTTC. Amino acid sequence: CASSERLHRTGYNEQFF.

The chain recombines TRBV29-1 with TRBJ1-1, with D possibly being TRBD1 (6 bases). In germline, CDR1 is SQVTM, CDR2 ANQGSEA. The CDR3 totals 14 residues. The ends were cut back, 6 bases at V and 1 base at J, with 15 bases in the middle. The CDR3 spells CSVRGGGQNTEAFF. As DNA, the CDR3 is TGCAGCGTGCGGGGGGGCGGCCAGAACACTGAAGCTTTCTTT.

CDR3 loop: CASSFGTNTDTQYF. CDR3 coding DNA: TGCGCCAGCAGCTTCGGGACAAATACAGATACGCAGTATTTT. The gene calls are TRBV5-1 and TRBJ2-3; the D gene is possibly TRBD1 (6 bases). CDR1 is SGHRS, CDR2 YFSETQ, per germline. The CDR3 is made up of 14 amino acids. V lost 2 bases and J 3 bases, leaving 10 bases between the germline ends. The complete variable domain, with remaining parts taken from reference TRBV5-1 and TRBJ2-3, reads KAGVTQTPRYLIKTRGQQVTLSCSPISGHRSVSWYQQTPGQGLQFLFEYFSETQRNKGNFPGRFSGRQFSNSRSEMNVSTLELGDSALYLCASSFGTNTDTQYFGPGTRLTVL.

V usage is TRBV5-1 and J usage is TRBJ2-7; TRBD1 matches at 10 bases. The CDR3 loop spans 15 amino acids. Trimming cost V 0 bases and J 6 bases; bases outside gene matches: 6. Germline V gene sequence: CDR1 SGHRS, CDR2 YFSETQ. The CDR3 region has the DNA TGCGCCAGCAGCTTGGCCGGGGACAGGGGTTCCGAGCAGTACTTC. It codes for CASSLAGDRGSEQYF.

The CDR3 region has the DNA TGTGCCAGCAGCCCCTCCGGGACTAGCGCTAACACCGGGGAGCTGTTTTTT. It encodes CASSPSGTSANTGELFF. This sequence joins TRBV7-3 and TRBJ2-2, with TRBD2 identical over 10 bases. Germline V CDR1 and CDR2: SGHTA, FQGTGA. The CDR3 covers 17 residues. V trimming: 5 bases; J trimming: 2 bases; junction bases outside the gene matches: 8. Variable domain in full (rest from reference TRBV7-3 and TRBJ2-2): GAGVSQTPSNKVTEKGKYVELRCDPISGHTALYWYRQSLGQGPEFLIYFQGTGAADDSGLPNDRFFAVRPEGSVSTLKIQRTERGDSAVYLCASSPSGTSANTGELFFGEGSRLTVL.

The CDR3 region is CASSSKGSNQPQHF. The DNA of the CDR3 is TGTGCCAGCAGTTCTAAGGGGAGCAATCAGCCCCAGCATTTT. The chain combines TRBV6-5 with TRBJ1-5, with D maybe TRBD1 (5 bases). This CDR3 contains 14 residues. V dropped 4 bases and J dropped 1 base, with 8 bases sitting between them. Germline values: CDR1 MNHEY, CDR2 SVGAGI.

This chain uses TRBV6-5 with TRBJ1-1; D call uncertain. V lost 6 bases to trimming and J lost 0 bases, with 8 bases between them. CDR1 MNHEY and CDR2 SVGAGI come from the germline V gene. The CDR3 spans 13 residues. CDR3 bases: TGTGCCAGCAGCCTTCAGGTGAACACTGAAGCTTTCTTT. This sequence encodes CASSLQVNTEAFF.

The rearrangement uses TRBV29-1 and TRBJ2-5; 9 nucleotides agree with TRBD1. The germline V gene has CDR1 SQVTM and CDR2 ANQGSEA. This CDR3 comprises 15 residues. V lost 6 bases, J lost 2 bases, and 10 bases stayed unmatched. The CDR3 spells CSVGGRGQGQETQYF. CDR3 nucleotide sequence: TGCAGCGTAGGCGGTAGGGGACAGGGTCAAGAGACCCAGTACTTC.

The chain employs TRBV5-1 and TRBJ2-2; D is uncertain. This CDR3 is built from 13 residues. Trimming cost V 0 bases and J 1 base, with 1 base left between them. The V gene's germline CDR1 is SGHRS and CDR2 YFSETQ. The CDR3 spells CASSLGNTGELFF. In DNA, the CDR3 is TGCGCCAGCAGCTTGGGGAACACCGGGGAGCTGTTTTTT.

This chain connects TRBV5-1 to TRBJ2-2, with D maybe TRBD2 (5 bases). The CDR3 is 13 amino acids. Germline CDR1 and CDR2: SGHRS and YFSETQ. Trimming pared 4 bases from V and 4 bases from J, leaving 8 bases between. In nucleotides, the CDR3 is TGCGCCAGCAGCGTCGAGGGCACCGGGGAGCTGTTTTTT. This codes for CASSVEGTGELFF.

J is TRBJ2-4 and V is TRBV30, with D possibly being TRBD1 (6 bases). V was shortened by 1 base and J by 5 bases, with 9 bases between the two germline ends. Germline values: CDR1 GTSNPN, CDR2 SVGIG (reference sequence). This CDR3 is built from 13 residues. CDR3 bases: TGTGCCTGGAGTGCATACAGGGAAAACATTCAGTACTTC. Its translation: CAWSAYRENIQYF.

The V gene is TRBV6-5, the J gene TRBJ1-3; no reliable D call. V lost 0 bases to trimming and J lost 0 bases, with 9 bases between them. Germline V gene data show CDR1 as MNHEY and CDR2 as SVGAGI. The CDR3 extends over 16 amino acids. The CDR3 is CASSYSQASSGNTIYF. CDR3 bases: TGTGCCAGCAGTTACTCCCAGGCGAGCTCTGGAAACACCATATATTTT.

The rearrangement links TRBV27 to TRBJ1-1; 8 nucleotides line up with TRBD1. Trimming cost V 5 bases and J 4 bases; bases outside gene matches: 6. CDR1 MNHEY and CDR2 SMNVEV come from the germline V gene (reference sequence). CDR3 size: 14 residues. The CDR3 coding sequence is TGTGCCAGCAGTCATCGGGACAGGAGCACTGAAGCTTTCTTT. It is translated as CASSHRDRSTEAFF.

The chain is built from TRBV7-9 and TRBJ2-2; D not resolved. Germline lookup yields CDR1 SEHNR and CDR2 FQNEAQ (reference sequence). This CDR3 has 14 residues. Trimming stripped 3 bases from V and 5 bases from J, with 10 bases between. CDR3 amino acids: CASSFWGKTGELFF. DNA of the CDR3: TGTGCCAGCAGCTTCTGGGGAAAGACCGGGGAGCTGTTTTTT.

CDR3 protein: CASSEVRGGYGYTF. Here the CDR3 DNA reads TGTGCCAGCAGTGAAGTCCGGGGGGGCTATGGCTACACCTTC. The rearrangement uses TRBV6-1 and TRBJ1-2; possibly TRBD1 for D (5 bases). This CDR3 spans 14 amino acids. Trimming took 1 base from V and 4 from J, leaving 10 bases between them. Germline loops: CDR1 MNHNS, CDR2 SASEGT.

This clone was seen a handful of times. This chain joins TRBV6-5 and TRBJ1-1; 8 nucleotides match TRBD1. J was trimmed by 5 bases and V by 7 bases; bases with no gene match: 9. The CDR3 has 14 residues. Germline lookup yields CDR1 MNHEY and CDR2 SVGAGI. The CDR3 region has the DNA TGTGCCAGCATAATTTCCACAGGGGGGACTGAAGCTTTCTTT. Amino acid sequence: CASIISTGGTEAFF.

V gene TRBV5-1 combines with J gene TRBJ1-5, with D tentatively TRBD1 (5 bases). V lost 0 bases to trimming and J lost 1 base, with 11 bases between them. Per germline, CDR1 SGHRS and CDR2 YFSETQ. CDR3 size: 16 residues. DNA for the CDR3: TGCGCCAGCAGCTTGGGGGACGGAGTGAGCAATCAGCCCCAGCATTTT. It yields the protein CASSLGDGVSNQPQHF.

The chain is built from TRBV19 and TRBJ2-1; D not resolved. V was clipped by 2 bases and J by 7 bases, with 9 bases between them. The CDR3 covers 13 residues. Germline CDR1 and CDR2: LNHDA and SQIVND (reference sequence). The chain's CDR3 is CASSILGMNEQFF. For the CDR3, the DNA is TGTGCCAGTAGTATATTGGGGATGAATGAGCAGTTCTTC.

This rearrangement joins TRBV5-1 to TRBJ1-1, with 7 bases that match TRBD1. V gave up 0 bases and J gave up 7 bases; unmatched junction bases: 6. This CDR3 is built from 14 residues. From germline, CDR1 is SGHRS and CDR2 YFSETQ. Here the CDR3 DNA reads TGCGCCAGCAGCTTGGGACAGGGCCGTGGTGAAGCTTTCTTT. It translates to CASSLGQGRGEAFF.

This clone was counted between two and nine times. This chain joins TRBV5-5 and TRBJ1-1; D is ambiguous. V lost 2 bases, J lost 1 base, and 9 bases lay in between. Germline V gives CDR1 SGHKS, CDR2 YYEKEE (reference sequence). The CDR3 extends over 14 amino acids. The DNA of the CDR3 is TGTGCCAGCAGCTTTTCCCAGGAGAACACTGAAGCTTTCTTT. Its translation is CASSFSQENTEAFF.

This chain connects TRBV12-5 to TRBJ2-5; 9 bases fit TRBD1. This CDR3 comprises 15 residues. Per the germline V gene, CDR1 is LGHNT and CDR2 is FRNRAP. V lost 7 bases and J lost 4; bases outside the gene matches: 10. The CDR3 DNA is TGTGCTAGTGCCAAGGGACAGGGCCTTGGAGAGACCCAGTACTTC. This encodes CASAKGQGLGETQYF.